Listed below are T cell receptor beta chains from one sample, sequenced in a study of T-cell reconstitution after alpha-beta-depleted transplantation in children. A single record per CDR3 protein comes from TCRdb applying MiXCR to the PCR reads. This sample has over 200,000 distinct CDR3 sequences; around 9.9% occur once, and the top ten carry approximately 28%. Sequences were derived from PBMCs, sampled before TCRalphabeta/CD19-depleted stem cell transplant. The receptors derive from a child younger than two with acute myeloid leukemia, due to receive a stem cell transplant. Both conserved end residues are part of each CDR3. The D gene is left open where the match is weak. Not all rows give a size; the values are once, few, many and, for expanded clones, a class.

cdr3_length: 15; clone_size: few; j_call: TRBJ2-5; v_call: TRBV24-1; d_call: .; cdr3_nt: TGTGCCACCAGTGAAATAACAGGGCTTCGAGAGACCCAGTACTTC; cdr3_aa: CATSEITGLRETQYF
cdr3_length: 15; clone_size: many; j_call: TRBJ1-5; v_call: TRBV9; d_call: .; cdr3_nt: TGTGCTCACGCGCGAGAATTAAGGGGGTGTCAGCCCCAGCATTTT; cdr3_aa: CAHARELRGCQPQHF
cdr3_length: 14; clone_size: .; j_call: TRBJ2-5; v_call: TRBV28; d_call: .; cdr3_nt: TGTGCCAGCAGTGCCCATAGAGGATTTAAGACCCGGTACTTC; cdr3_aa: CASSAHRGFKTRYF
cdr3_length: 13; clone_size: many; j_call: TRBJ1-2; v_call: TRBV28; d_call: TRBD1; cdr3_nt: TGTGCCAGCACAACAGGGGATTCCTATGGCTACACCTTC; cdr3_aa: CASTTGDSYGYTF
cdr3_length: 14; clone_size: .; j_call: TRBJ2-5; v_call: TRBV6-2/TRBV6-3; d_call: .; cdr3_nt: TGTGCCAGCAGTTCCGGGACCCCCAGGGAGACCCAGTACTTC; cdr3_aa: CASSSGTPRETQYF
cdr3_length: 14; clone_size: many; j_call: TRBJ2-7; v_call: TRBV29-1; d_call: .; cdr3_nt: TGCAGCGCCGTCCAATTGGACGCGGTGAACGAGCAGTACTTC; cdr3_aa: CSAVQLDAVNEQYF
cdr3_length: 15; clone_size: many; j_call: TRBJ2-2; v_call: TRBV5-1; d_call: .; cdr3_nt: TGCGCCAGCAGCTTGGACGTAACGAACACCGGGGAGCTGTTTTTT; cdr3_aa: CASSLDVTNTGELFF
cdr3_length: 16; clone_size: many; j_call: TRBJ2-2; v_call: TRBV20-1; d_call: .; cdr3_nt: TGCAGTGCGTCCTTGCAGGGGTTGTATCTTACCGGGGAGCTGTTTTTT; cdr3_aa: CSASLQGLYLTGELFF
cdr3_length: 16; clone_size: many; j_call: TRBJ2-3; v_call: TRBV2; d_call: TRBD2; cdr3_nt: TGTGCCAGCAGTTCCGGGACTAGCAGAACCACAGATACGCAGTATTTT; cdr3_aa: CASSSGTSRTTDTQYF
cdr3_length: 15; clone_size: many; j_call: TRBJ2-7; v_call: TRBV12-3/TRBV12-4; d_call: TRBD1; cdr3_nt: TGTGCCAGCAGTACCACGACAGGGACCTCCTACGAGCAGTACTTC; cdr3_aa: CASSTTTGTSYEQYF
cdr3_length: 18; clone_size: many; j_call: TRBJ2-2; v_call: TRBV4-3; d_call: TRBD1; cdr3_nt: TGCGCCAGCAGCCAAGGGGTCGGGACAGGCGGGGACACCGGGGAGCTGTTTTTT; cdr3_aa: CASSQGVGTGGDTGELFF
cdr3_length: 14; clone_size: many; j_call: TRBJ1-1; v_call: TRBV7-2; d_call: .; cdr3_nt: TGTGCCAGCAGCCTCGGACACGGTGGCACTGAAGCTTTCTTT; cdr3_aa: CASSLGHGGTEAFF
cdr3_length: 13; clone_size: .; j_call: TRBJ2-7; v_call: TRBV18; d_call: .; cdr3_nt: TGTGCCAGCTCACCACCAGGTCAAGACGAGCAGTACTTC; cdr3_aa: CASSPPGQDEQYF
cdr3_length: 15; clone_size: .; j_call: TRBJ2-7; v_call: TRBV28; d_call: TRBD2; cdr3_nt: TGTGCCAGCAGTTTATCTAGCGGGGGGTCCTACGAGCAGTACTTC; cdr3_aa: CASSLSSGGSYEQYF
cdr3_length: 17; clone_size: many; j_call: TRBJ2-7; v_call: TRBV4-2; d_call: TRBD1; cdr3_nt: TGTGCCAGCAGCCAAGATTTTACTCGGACAGGGCGCTACGAGCAGTACTTC; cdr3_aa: CASSQDFTRTGRYEQYF
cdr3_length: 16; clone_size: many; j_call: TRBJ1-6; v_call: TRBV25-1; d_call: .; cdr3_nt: TGTGCCAGCAGTGATCGCGGCAGGATCGAAAATTCACCCCTCCACTTT; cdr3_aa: CASSDRGRIENSPLHF
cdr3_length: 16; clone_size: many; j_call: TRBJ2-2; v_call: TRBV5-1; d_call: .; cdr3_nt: TGCGCCAGCAGCTTGAATCGAGCAGCGAACACCGGGGAGCTGTTTTTT; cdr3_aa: CASSLNRAANTGELFF
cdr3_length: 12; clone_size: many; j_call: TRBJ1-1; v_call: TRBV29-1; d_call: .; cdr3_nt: TGCAGCGTTGTTGGCCCGAGCGCTGAAGCTTTCTTT; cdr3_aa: CSVVGPSAEAFF
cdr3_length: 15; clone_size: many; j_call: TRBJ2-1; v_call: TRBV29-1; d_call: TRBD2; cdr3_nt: TGCAGCGTTGAAGGGACTAGCGGAGGAGGGGATGAGCAGTTCTTC; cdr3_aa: CSVEGTSGGGDEQFF
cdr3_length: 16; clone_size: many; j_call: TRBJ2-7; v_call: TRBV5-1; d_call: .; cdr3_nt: TGCGCCAGCAGCCGCGTAGTTACGGATCTGAGCAACGAGCAGTACTTC; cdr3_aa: CASSRVVTDLSNEQYF
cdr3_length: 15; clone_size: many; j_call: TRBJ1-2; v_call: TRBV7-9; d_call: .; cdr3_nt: TGTGCCAGCAGCTCCGAAGACAGGACAAACTATGGCTACACCTTC; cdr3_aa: CASSSEDRTNYGYTF